Listed below are T cell receptor beta chains from one sample, sequenced in a study of cytotoxic CD8 clonotypes in ibrutinib-treated CLL. Using immunoSEQ multiplex PCR, the repertoire was profiled, and TCRdb retains in-frame clones only, with some absent. This sample has approximately 210,000 clones, with over 60% found just once. Sequenced material: PBMCs, taken after 24 months of ibrutinib treatment. The receptors come from a human donor with chronic lymphocytic leukemia. Both conserved end residues are part of each CDR3. The D gene is left open where the match is weak. The listing skips clone size in some rows; elsewhere it reads once, few, many or a size class.

clone_size	j_call	v_call	d_call	cdr3_nt	cdr3_aa
.	TRBJ2-2	TRBV7-2	.	TGTGCCAGCAGCTTAGCGTTTGCGGGGACCGGGGAGCTGTTTTTT	CASSLAFAGTGELFF
.	TRBJ2-1	TRBV20-1	.	TGCAGTGCCACCGACATGGATGAGCAGTTCTTC	CSATDMDEQFF
.	TRBJ1-2	TRBV4-2	.	TGTGCCAGCAGCCAAGATTCGGGGGCGGAAAGACTCCTCAGCTATGGCTACACCTTC	CASSQDSGAERLLSYGYTF
once	TRBJ1-1	TRBV7-2	TRBD1	TGTGCCAGCAGCTTCGGGACAGGGAGGGAAGCTTTCTTT	CASSFGTGREAFF
.	TRBJ1-5	TRBV4-3	.	TGCGCCAGCAGCCAAGCCCCCTGGGGGGATCAGCCCCAGCATTTT	CASSQAPWGDQPQHF
once	TRBJ1-2	TRBV20-1	.	TGCAGTTTCATGGGGAACTATGGCTACACCTTC	CSFMGNYGYTF
once	TRBJ2-7	TRBV4-1	TRBD2	TGCGCCAGCAGCCAAGTCTTGGTAGCGGGAGGTGAGCAGTACTTC	CASSQVLVAGGEQYF
.	TRBJ1-2	TRBV29-1	TRBD1	TGCAGCGTTGTGAAGGGACAGGGGAACTATGGCTACACCTTC	CSVVKGQGNYGYTF
.	TRBJ2-7	TRBV4-3	TRBD2	TGCGCCAGCAGCCAAGATTACCAGCGGGGCTACGAGCAGTACTTC	CASSQDYQRGYEQYF
.	TRBJ2-5	TRBV2	TRBD2	TGTGCCAGCAAGATAGGGACTATTGGAAAAGAGACCCAGTACTTC	CASKIGTIGKETQYF
.	TRBJ1-2	TRBV7-2	.	TGTGCCAGCAGCTTAACAGAAAACTATGGCTACACCTTC	CASSLTENYGYTF
few	TRBJ2-7	TRBV10-3	.	TGTGCCATCAGTGACAGGGGATCATACGAGCAGTACTTC	CAISDRGSYEQYF
few	TRBJ1-1	TRBV15	.	TGTGCCACCAGCAGAGAAGGAATGAACACTGAAGCTTTCTTT	CATSREGMNTEAFF
.	TRBJ2-5	TRBV19	.	TGTGCCAGTAAGAAAGTCTTGGCGGGGGCCAGGGAGACCCAGTACTTC	CASKKVLAGARETQYF
few	TRBJ1-2	TRBV2	.	TGTGCCAGCAGTCGTAACAGGGCGTACACCTATGGCTACACCTTC	CASSRNRAYTYGYTF
.	TRBJ2-2	TRBV5-1	.	TGCGCCAGCAGCTTAAACCCCGGGGAGCTGTTTTTT	CASSLNPGELFF
few	TRBJ2-7	TRBV5-4	.	TGTGCCAGCAGCCCATTAGGTGGGCTCGGCGAGCAGTACTTC	CASSPLGGLGEQYF
.	TRBJ2-2	TRBV6-1	TRBD2	TGTGCCAGCAGTGAGGCTGGAGCGGGAGCCGGGGAGCTGTTTTTT	CASSEAGAGAGELFF
.	TRBJ1-5	TRBV6-7	.	TGTGCCAGCAGTTATTACTCGCTCGCTGGGGGGGACAATCAGCCCCAGCATTTT	CASSYYSLAGGDNQPQHF
.	TRBJ2-6	TRBV5-4	.	TGTGCCAGCAGCTTGGTTTCAGGGGCCGGGGCCAACGTCCTGACTTTC	CASSLVSGAGANVLTF
.	TRBJ1-5	TRBV11-2	.	TGTGCCAGCAGCTTAGGACACTATAGCAATCAGCCCCAGCATTTT	CASSLGHYSNQPQHF
once	TRBJ2-6	TRBV7-8	.	TGTGCCAGCAGGCTAAGAGAGATTGCTGGGGCCAACGTCCTGACTTTC	CASRLREIAGANVLTF
.	TRBJ2-3	TRBV7-6	TRBD2	TGTGCCAGCAGCTTAGGGACTAGCTACGATACGCAGTATTTT	CASSLGTSYDTQYF